The 28 T cell receptor beta chains below were found in one sample sequenced in a study of cytomegalovirus exposure and HLA in healthy donors. PCR primers comprised 60 Vbeta and 13 Jbeta primers. Measured with immunoSEQ multiplex PCR; TCRdb has only the in-frame clones, and not every one. The sample lists around 100,000 clones, 65% to 80% seen once, with around 5% in the top ten. The sample taken for sequencing was PBMCs. These receptors originate from a man aged 25 to 40 in good health and CMV-seropositive.

The CDR3 region is CTIGQGNQPQHF. As DNA, the CDR3 is TGTACCATTGGGCAGGGGAATCAGCCCCAGCATTTT. This chain links TRBV6-5 with TRBJ1-5; D might be TRBD1 (6 bases). CDR3 size: 12 residues. Looked up from germline, CDR1 is MNHEY and CDR2 is SVGAGI.

This rearrangement joins TRBV6-5 to TRBJ1-6; tentatively, D is TRBD1 (6 bases). The CDR3 extends over 14 amino acids. Germline V gene lookup returns CDR1 MNHEY and CDR2 SVGAGI. V shed 5 bases and J shed 9 bases, with 14 bases lying between them. The CDR3 DNA reads TGTGCCAGCAGTACCGGGACAAGTCCTTCACCCCTCCACTTT. It encodes CASSTGTSPSPLHF.

V gene TRBV7-3 combines with J gene TRBJ2-3; D not certain. In germline, CDR1 is SGHTA, CDR2 FQGTGA. Trimming pared 5 bases from V and 2 bases from J, leaving 11 bases between. The CDR3 loop spans 14 amino acids. CDR3 sequence (DNA): TGTGCCAGCAGCAGATCGCTAAACACAGATACGCAGTATTTT. Protein product: CASSRSLNTDTQYF.

The rearrangement joins TRBV6-5 to TRBJ1-6; no definite D call. V lost 2 bases, J lost 10 bases, and 12 bases lay in between. Germline CDR1 reads MNHEY; CDR2 reads SVGAGI. CDR3 size: 14 residues. CDR3 bases: TGTGCCAGCAGTTACGGTGTCTGGAGCTCACCCCTCCACTTT. This sequence encodes CASSYGVWSSPLHF.

The chain combines TRBV19 with TRBJ2-2; 7 bases line up with TRBD2. CDR1 is LNHDA, CDR2 SQIVND, per germline (reference sequence). CDR3 size: 17 residues. V dropped 3 bases and J dropped 7; count of bases not matched to a gene: 14. CDR3 loop: CASSMGQRELGNGELFF. CDR3 nucleotide sequence: TGTGCCAGTAGTATGGGGCAGCGGGAACTTGGGAACGGGGAGCTGTTTTTT.

The chain employs TRBV7-9 and TRBJ2-3; D unresolved. Trimming took off 1 base at V and 2 bases at J, with 10 bases between the two ends. The CDR3 has 15 amino acids. Germline CDR1 and CDR2: SEHNR and FQNEAQ (reference sequence). CDR3 sequence: CASSLVGGATDTQYF. In DNA, the CDR3 is TGTGCCAGCAGCTTAGTCGGTGGAGCCACAGATACGCAGTATTTT.

The V and J genes are TRBV30 and TRBJ2-1; no clear D gene. Germline loops: CDR1 GTSNPN, CDR2 SVGIG (reference sequence). V lost 0 bases and J lost 6, with 12 bases in between. This CDR3 region has 14 residues. The CDR3 DNA reads as TGTGCCTGGAGTGTACAGTCTGTCAGCAATGAGCAGTTCTTC. Amino acids: CAWSVQSVSNEQFF.

The V gene is TRBV5-1, the J gene TRBJ2-3, with TRBD1 matching 8 bases. Trimming cost V 2 bases and J 3 bases; bases outside gene matches: 5. CDR1 is SGHRS, CDR2 YFSETQ, per germline. CDR3 size: 15 residues. DNA of the CDR3: TGCGCCAGCAGCTTCCTGGACAGGGAAACAGATACGCAGTATTTT. It yields the protein CASSFLDRETDTQYF.

This chain links TRBV2 with TRBJ1-5; D may be TRBD1 (5 bases). Germline CDR1 is SNHLY and CDR2 is FYNNEI. V was shortened by 6 bases and J by 0 bases, with 21 bases between the two germline ends. The CDR3 is made up of 18 amino acids. The CDR3, as DNA: TGTGCCAGCAGGGCTGGCGGGACGGTTTCCTATAGCAATCAGCCCCAGCATTTT. The encoded protein is CASRAGGTVSYSNQPQHF. Complete variable domain (other parts from reference TRBV2 and TRBJ1-5): EPEVTQTPSHQVTQMGQEVILRCVPISNHLYFYWYRQILGQKVEFLVSFYNNEISEKSEIFDDQFSVERPDGSNFTLKIRSTKLEDSAMYFCASRAGGTVSYSNQPQHFGDGTRLSIL.

This chain joins TRBV11-2 and TRBJ2-3; the D gene is possibly TRBD2 (6 bases). V lost 7 bases, J lost 2 bases, and 19 bases lay in between. The germline CDR1 and CDR2 sequences are SGHAT and FQNNGV. The CDR3 loop spans 16 amino acids. CDR3 coding DNA: TGTGCCAGCACCTATGGCGGGGAGAGGCCCACAGATACGCAGTATTTT. It is translated as CASTYGGERPTDTQYF.

This chain joins TRBV7-9 and TRBJ1-2; D perhaps matches TRBD1 (6 bases). Deletions cut 7 bases from V and 3 bases from J, with 27 bases between. This CDR3 has 18 residues. Looked up from germline, CDR1 is SEHNR and CDR2 is FQNEAQ (reference sequence). The CDR3 protein is CASTTGRGILVEDYGYTF. CDR3 DNA sequence: TGTGCCAGCACCACTGGAAGGGGGATCCTAGTCGAGGACTATGGCTACACCTTC.

The sample holds one count of this clone. The V and J genes are TRBV4-1 and TRBJ2-5, with 8 nucleotides matching TRBD2. The CDR3 covers 17 residues. Germline CDR1 and CDR2: MGHRA and YSYEKL. The V gene end was trimmed by 1 base and the J gene end by 5 bases; junction bases not matched to a gene: 12. The CDR3 reads CASSQGRGGTLSETQYF. The CDR3 nucleotides are TGCGCCAGCAGCCAAGGACGGGGGGGAACTCTTTCGGAGACCCAGTACTTC.

This clone appeared a few times. The chain uses TRBV4-3 and TRBJ1-5; D gene ambiguous. Germline lookup yields CDR1 LGHNA and CDR2 YSLEER. CDR3 length equals 16 residues. V lost 0 bases, J lost 2 bases, and 11 bases lay in between. CDR3 in amino acids: CASSQDTGYRNQPQHF. CDR3 sequence (DNA): TGCGCCAGCAGCCAAGATACCGGGTATCGCAATCAGCCCCAGCATTTT.

The V gene is TRBV5-4, the J gene TRBJ2-7, with D maybe TRBD2 (6 bases). This CDR3 region has 14 residues. Trimming cost V 2 bases and J 5 bases, with 14 bases left between them. The V gene's germline CDR1 is SGHNT and CDR2 YYREEE (reference sequence). The CDR3: CASSFDRLGHEQYF. The CDR3 nucleotides are TGTGCCAGCAGCTTCGACAGACTAGGCCACGAGCAGTACTTC.

V gene TRBV5-6 combines with J gene TRBJ1-6, with D perhaps TRBD1 (5 bases). Germline-derived CDR1 and CDR2 are SGHDT and YYEEEE. The CDR3 is made up of 17 amino acids. V was cut by 0 bases and J by 6 bases, with 16 bases left in between. The CDR3 reads CASSLARQGLSNSPLHF. The CDR3 nucleotides are TGTGCCAGCAGCTTGGCGCGGCAGGGACTTTCTAATTCACCCCTCCACTTT.

The rearrangement links TRBV20-1 to TRBJ2-5; TRBD2 matches 8 bases. J gave up 7 bases and V 7 bases, and 5 bases lay outside the gene matches. The V gene's germline CDR1 is DFQATT and CDR2 SNEGSKA (reference sequence). The CDR3 contains 11 residues. CDR3 amino acids: CSGAGAGTQYF. Here the CDR3 DNA reads TGCAGTGGAGCGGGGGCTGGGACCCAGTACTTC.

This chain links TRBV19 with TRBJ2-2; TRBD1 matches 7 bases. Per the germline V gene, CDR1 is LNHDA and CDR2 is SQIVND (reference sequence). The ends lost 6 bases at V and 0 bases at J; junction bases unmatched: 4. The CDR3 has 15 amino acids. The CDR3 DNA reads TGTGCCAGTAGGACCGGGACAGCGAACACCGGGGAGCTGTTTTTT. Its protein product is CASRTGTANTGELFF.

The chain links TRBV5-6 to TRBJ2-1; 7 nucleotides align to TRBD1. The CDR3 is 19 residues long. Germline V CDR1 and CDR2: SGHDT, YYEEEE. The junction had 19 bases not matched to a gene; V was cut back by 1 base and J by 6 bases. The CDR3 sequence is CASSLSWFIGTRQGNEQFF. CDR3 in DNA: TGTGCCAGCAGCTTGTCTTGGTTTATTGGAACAAGACAGGGCAATGAGCAGTTCTTC.

As to this clone: A junction end diverges from the germline sequence, so it may reflect a read error. The chain links TRBV15 to TRBJ2-6, with a tentative D call TRBD1 (6 bases). The CDR3 is 18 amino acids. Germline V gene data show CDR1 as LNHNV and CDR2 as YYDKDF (reference sequence). CDR3 loop: CATNRGRTAYSGANVLTF. The CDR3 coding sequence is TGTGCCACCAACAGAGGCCGGACAGCCTACTCTGGGGCCAACGTCCTGACTTTC.

The CDR3 sequence is CASTPTRTSGEQYF. CDR3 nucleotides: TGTGCCAGCACCCCAACCCGGACTAGCGGCGAGCAGTACTTC. The V gene is TRBV7-2, the J gene TRBJ2-7; 10 bases are shared with TRBD2. Trimming removed 7 bases from V and 6 bases from J; junction bases left unmatched: 9. CDR1 and CDR2 (germline): SGHTA, FQGNSA. The CDR3 loop spans 14 amino acids.

The chain has TRBV5-1 and TRBJ2-5; D is unresolved. The V gene lost 0 bases and the J gene lost 2 bases, with 11 bases spanning the gap. CDR3 length: 15 residues. Germline-derived CDR1 and CDR2 are SGHRS and YFSETQ. CDR3 bases: TGCGCCAGCAGCTTGGCCACTGGAGAACAAGAGACCCAGTACTTC. This encodes CASSLATGEQETQYF.

V is TRBV5-1 and J is TRBJ2-3, with D perhaps TRBD2 (5 bases). Germline V lookup: CDR1 SGHRS, CDR2 YFSETQ. The CDR3 sequence is 14 residues long. The ends were cut back, 0 bases at V and 0 bases at J, with 5 bases in the middle. CDR3 nucleotides: TGCGCCAGCAGCTTGGGAGGGAGCACAGATACGCAGTATTTT. This codes for CASSLGGSTDTQYF. The variable domain in full, completed from reference TRBV5-1 and TRBJ2-3, reads KAGVTQTPRYLIKTRGQQVTLSCSPISGHRSVSWYQQTPGQGLQFLFEYFSETQRNKGNFPGRFSGRQFSNSRSEMNVSTLELGDSALYLCASSLGGSTDTQYFGPGTRLTVL.

The chain employs TRBV5-4 and TRBJ2-1, with D perhaps matching TRBD1 (6 bases). Germline CDR1 SGHNT, CDR2 YYREEE (reference sequence). Between the trimmed V and J ends, which lost 1 base and 9 bases, there was a span of 11 bases. The CDR3 runs to 13 residues. The CDR3 region is CASSLWDKGEQFF. In DNA, the CDR3 is TGTGCCAGCAGCTTGTGGGACAAGGGTGAGCAGTTCTTC.

This clone was seen more than once but under ten times. The V call is TRBV5-1, the J call TRBJ2-5; a weak D match, TRBD1 (6 bases). CDR1 and CDR2 (germline): SGHRS, YFSETQ. CDR3 length equals 12 residues. V was clipped by 4 bases and J by 4 bases, with 8 bases between them. This chain's CDR3 is CASSPGVETQYF. The CDR3 DNA is TGCGCCAGCAGCCCAGGGGTAGAGACCCAGTACTTC.

This chain uses TRBV5-1 with TRBJ1-4; D not certain. This CDR3 comprises 15 residues. V lost 0 bases to trimming and J lost 6 bases, with 12 bases between them. Germline-derived CDR1 and CDR2 are SGHRS and YFSETQ. The CDR3 bases are TGCGCCAGCAGCTTGGACGCGGGAAGGGATGAAAAACTGTTTTTT. This encodes CASSLDAGRDEKLFF.

The V gene is TRBV27, the J gene TRBJ1-4; 7 bases are a match to TRBD1. Germline V gives CDR1 MNHEY, CDR2 SMNVEV (reference sequence). The junction had 7 bases not matched to a gene; V was cut back by 5 bases and J by 7 bases. The CDR3 extends over 14 amino acids. The CDR3 loop reads CASSHTGVGEKLFF. CDR3 coding DNA: TGTGCCAGCAGTCACACAGGGGTGGGTGAAAAACTGTTTTTT.

The V and J genes are TRBV29-1 and TRBJ1-1; D is perhaps TRBD1 (5 bases). CDR1 and CDR2 from the germline V gene are SQVTM and ANQGSEA. Trimming shortened V by 5 bases and J by 5 bases, and 12 bases separated the two germline ends. The CDR3 has 12 residues. The CDR3 coding sequence is TGCAGCGTTACCGCAGGGCATACTGAAGCTTTCTTT. Its translation: CSVTAGHTEAFF.

This rearrangement joins TRBV5-1 to TRBJ2-5; 7 bases line up with TRBD2. The CDR3 has 16 amino acids. With 0 bases clipped from V and 4 bases from J, the junction kept 9 bases outside the gene matches. Germline CDR1 reads SGHRS; CDR2 reads YFSETQ. In nucleotides, the CDR3 is TGCGCCAGCAGCTTGGTCCCTAGCGGAGCTCGAGAGACCCAGTACTTC. It translates to CASSLVPSGARETQYF.